The 21 T cell receptor beta chains in this list originate from one sample, sequenced in a study of T-cell memory formation after mild COVID-19. TCRdb itself ran the 5' RACE reads through MiXCR, one entry per CDR3 protein. The data contain approximately 400,000 distinct CDR3 sequences, 24% of them singletons. The sequencing input was PBMCs or a T cell subset sorted from them (not recorded which). The receptors were gathered from an adult woman who had mild COVID-19 (a few samples of this study predate the infection). Cell type and time point are not known.

The chain couples TRBV7-8 to TRBJ2-1; D is unclear. The length of the CDR3 is 15 residues. The germline gives CDR1 SGHVS, CDR2 FQNEAQ. V gave up 8 bases and J gave up 3 bases, with 17 bases separating them. CDR3: CASYPRKLNYNEQFF. CDR3 sequence (DNA): TGTGCCAGCTATCCTAGGAAGCTGAACTACAATGAGCAGTTCTTC.

The V call is TRBV12-3 or TRBV12-4, the J call TRBJ1-6; D perhaps matches TRBD1 (5 bases). The V gene lost 6 bases and the J gene lost 0 bases, with 12 bases spanning the gap. The CDR3 sequence is 16 residues long. CDR3 amino acids: CASRRQTSSYNSPLHF. Here the CDR3 DNA reads TGTGCCAGCAGGCGACAGACGAGCTCCTATAATTCACCCCTCCACTTT.

This clonotype was seen more than once but under ten times. CDR3 nucleotide sequence: TGCAGTGCTAGAAACCCCCGGGACGCAGGTCTCTACGAGCAGTACTTC. This sequence encodes CSARNPRDAGLYEQYF. The chain combines TRBV20-1 with TRBJ2-7; the D call may be TRBD1 or TRBD2 (5 bases each). The CDR3 runs 16 residues. V lost 2 bases to trimming and J lost 3 bases, with 20 bases between them. From germline, CDR1 is DFQATT and CDR2 SNEGSKA (reference sequence).

DNA for the CDR3: TGTGCCAGCTCACCTAGGGACGAGGCCTACGAGCAGTACTTC. This sequence encodes CASSPRDEAYEQYF. The chain couples TRBV18 to TRBJ2-7; either TRBD1 or TRBD2 may fit D (5 bases each). This CDR3 region has 14 residues. Germline CDR1 is KGHSH and CDR2 is LQKENI. V was trimmed by 3 bases and J by 2 bases, leaving 11 bases between them.

This clonotype was detected once. This chain links TRBV7-9 with TRBJ1-2, with 9 bases fitting TRBD1. V lost 6 bases to trimming and J lost 4 bases; unmatched junction nucleotides: 18. This CDR3 has 18 amino acids. CDR1 SEHNR and CDR2 FQNEAQ come from the germline V gene (reference sequence). CDR3 loop: CASSRGEGQGPRGYGYTF. The CDR3 nucleotides read TGTGCCAGCAGTCGCGGGGAGGGACAGGGTCCGCGAGGCTATGGCTACACCTTC.

In its sample, this clonotype was seen a few times. V and J are TRBV5-5 and TRBJ1-1, with D possibly TRBD1 on 6 matching bases. The V gene's germline CDR1 is SGHKS and CDR2 YYEKEE (reference sequence). The CDR3 totals 17 residues. Trimming shortened V by 0 bases and J by 0 bases, and 15 bases separated the two germline ends. In DNA form, the CDR3 reads TGTGCCAGCAGCTTGGCCTCGGCAGGGGTTATGAACACTGAAGCTTTCTTT. Encoded protein: CASSLASAGVMNTEAFF.

This clonotype was picked up a small number of times. V gene TRBV15 combines with J gene TRBJ2-1; 10 bases agree with TRBD2. CDR1 and CDR2 from the germline V gene are LNHNV and YYDKDF (reference sequence). The V and J ends lost 3 bases and 3 bases, in that order; junction bases with no gene match: 5. The CDR3 consists of 16 residues. The CDR3 loop is CATSSTSGTVYNEQFF. CDR3 coding DNA: TGTGCCACCAGCAGCACTAGCGGGACGGTCTACAATGAGCAGTTCTTC.

This clonotype was picked up a small number of times. The rearrangement joins TRBV20-1 to TRBJ2-2; tentative D call: TRBD2 (5 bases). The CDR3 extends over 14 amino acids. Germline V lookup: CDR1 DFQATT, CDR2 SNEGSKA (reference sequence). V lost 1 base to trimming and J lost 1 base, with 7 bases between them. CDR3 coding DNA: TGCAGTGCTAGAGGAGGGCAGAACACCGGGGAGCTGTTTTTT. Amino acids: CSARGGQNTGELFF.

The chain couples TRBV6-5 to TRBJ1-2; D not resolved. Trimming took 2 bases from V and 5 from J, leaving 15 bases between them. The germline CDR1 and CDR2 sequences are MNHEY and SVGAGI. The CDR3 consists of 15 residues. In nucleotides, the CDR3 is TGTGCCAGCAGTTACGGGCCGGGATCGCCTTATGGCTACACCTTC. Encoded protein: CASSYGPGSPYGYTF.

A word on this clonotype: Because the CDR3's place on the DNA is in doubt, the DNA is left out and the CDR3 is given as listed by TCRdb. The chain is built from TRBV12-3 or TRBV12-4 and TRBJ1-4. With termini counted, the CDR3 has 11 amino acids. The CDR3 spells CASILDEKLFF.

The J gene is TRBJ2-7, the V gene TRBV6-6; 9 bases are shared with TRBD1. There are 14 residues in the CDR3. Losses at the gene ends were 6 bases for V and 4 bases for J; bases not matched to a gene: 7. Germline CDR1 is MNHNY and CDR2 is SVGAGI (reference sequence). The CDR3 protein is CASSYGTGRYEQYF. Here the CDR3 DNA reads TGTGCCAGCAGCTACGGGACAGGGAGGTACGAGCAGTACTTC.

The V gene is TRBV5-1, the J gene TRBJ1-5; D is perhaps TRBD1 (5 bases). Trimming removed 0 bases from V and 6 bases from J, with 7 bases in between. Germline loops: CDR1 SGHRS, CDR2 YFSETQ. The CDR3 runs to 13 residues. CDR3 sequence (DNA): TGCGCCAGCAGCTTGGTTAGGGGTCAGCCCCAGCATTTT. Its translation is CASSLVRGQPQHF.

CDR3 loop: CASSQQGAASPLHF. The CDR3 DNA follows: TGTGCCAGCAGTCAACAGGGGGCAGCTTCACCCCTCCACTTT. The J gene is TRBJ1-6, the V gene TRBV6-2 or TRBV6-3; 9 positions agree with TRBD1. V was clipped by 5 bases and J by 9 bases; unmatched bases: 5. Germline loops: CDR1 MNHEY, CDR2 SVGEGT. This CDR3 contains 14 residues.

This clonotype was seen ten or more times. The chain couples TRBV7-6 to TRBJ2-5; 7 bases line up with TRBD2. This CDR3 spans 14 amino acids. Germline CDR1 reads SGHVS; CDR2 reads FNYEAQ. V lost 1 base to trimming and J lost 5 bases; unmatched junction nucleotides: 4. In DNA form, the CDR3 reads TGTGCCAGCAGCTTAGTGGGAGGGGAGGAGACCCAGTACTTC. It codes for CASSLVGGEETQYF.

Only a few counts were recorded for this clonotype. The chain is built from TRBV24-1 and TRBJ2-1, with 8 nucleotides matching TRBD2. CDR1 and CDR2 from the germline V gene are KGHDR and SFDVKD. The CDR3 loop spans 15 amino acids. Losses at the gene ends were 4 bases for V and 6 bases for J; bases not matched to a gene: 7. The CDR3 bases are TGTGCCACCAGTGACCCGGGACTAGGGGCCAATGAGCAGTTCTTC. It specifies CATSDPGLGANEQFF.

V usage is TRBV5-1 and J usage is TRBJ2-5; 8 nucleotides align to TRBD1. After removal of 3 bases from V and 4 bases from J, the junction contained 8 bases not matched to a gene. The CDR3 contains 15 residues. Germline V gives CDR1 SGHRS, CDR2 YFSETQ. This CDR3 reads CASSSAQGVVETQYF. The CDR3 region has the DNA TGCGCCAGCAGCTCGGCACAGGGGGTCGTAGAGACCCAGTACTTC.

This sequence joins TRBV15 and TRBJ2-7; 8 positions match TRBD2. The CDR3 sequence is 15 residues long. V dropped 0 bases and J dropped 6; count of bases not matched to a gene: 7. CDR1 and CDR2 (germline): LNHNV, YYDKDF (reference sequence). The CDR3 nucleotides read TGTGCCACCAGCAGAGATCTAGCGGGTCTGGTCGAGCAGTACTTC. Amino acids: CATSRDLAGLVEQYF. The full variable domain, with the rest looked up from reference TRBV15 and TRBJ2-7, is DAMVIQNPRYQVTQFGKPVTLSCSQTLNHNVMYWYQQKSSQAPKLLFHYYDKDFNNEADTPDNFQSRRPNTSFCFLDIRSPGLGDTAMYLCATSRDLAGLVEQYFGPGTRLTVT.

In its sample, this clonotype was seen a few times. The J gene is TRBJ1-5, the V gene TRBV7-9; possible D gene TRBD1, 6 bases. CDR3 length: 16 residues. Between the trimmed V and J ends, which lost 7 bases and 2 bases, there was a span of 18 bases. Germline assignment: CDR1 SEHNR and CDR2 FQNEAQ (reference sequence). Written as DNA, the CDR3 is TGTGCCAGCACCGAGGGGTCAGGGGCCGGCAATCAGCCCCAGCATTTT. Translating it yields CASTEGSGAGNQPQHF.

The V gene is TRBV9, the J gene TRBJ1-1; D unresolved. The CDR3 has 15 amino acids. Germline-derived CDR1 and CDR2 are SGDLS and YYNGEE. The V end lost 0 bases, the J end lost 4 bases, and 13 bases lay between the germline ends. CDR3 sequence reads: CASSVGGVLSTEAFF. The CDR3 bases are TGTGCCAGCAGCGTAGGTGGGGTTCTGTCCACTGAAGCTTTCTTT.

The chain carries TRBV5-1 and TRBJ2-4, with 16 bases fitting TRBD2. CDR1 and CDR2 (germline): SGHRS, YFSETQ. This CDR3 is 16 amino acids long. The ends lost 4 bases at V and 8 bases at J; junction bases unmatched: 6. CDR3 DNA sequence: TGCGCCAGCAGCCCGGGACTAGCGGGAGGGGTGGACATTCAGTACTTC. Translation gives CASSPGLAGGVDIQYF.

This clonotype qualifies as medium-sized. The CDR3 sequence: CASSQDGTSSGANVLTF. For the CDR3, the DNA is TGCGCCAGCAGCCAAGATGGGACTAGCTCTGGGGCCAACGTCCTGACTTTC. The chain joins TRBV4-3 to TRBJ2-6, with TRBD2 identical over 8 bases. CDR1 is LGHNA, CDR2 YSLEER, per germline. The CDR3 loop spans 17 amino acids. The V gene end was trimmed by 0 bases and the J gene end by 0 bases; junction bases not matched to a gene: 1.